A single sample is the source of the 14 T cell receptor beta chains below, sequenced in a study of PD-L1 blockade in urothelial cancer. Profiled with immunoSEQ multiplex PCR; TCRdb holds only in-frame clones, not every one. The sample consists of tens of thousands of clones, approximately 89% of them appearing once. As to time point: pretreatment peripheral blood. Sequences were derived from PBMCs, sampled around atezolizumab (anti-PD-L1) treatment. The origin of the receptors is a woman aged 60-75 years with urothelial cancer.

V is TRBV19 and J is TRBJ2-7; 7 bases agree with TRBD1. Trimming took 6 bases from V and 6 from J; bases not matched to a gene: 5. CDR1 and CDR2 (germline): LNHDA, SQIVND (reference sequence). This CDR3 spans 12 amino acids. CDR3 protein: CASRNYRGEQYF. The CDR3, as DNA: TGTGCCAGTAGGAACTACAGGGGCGAGCAGTACTTC.

The CDR3 reads CASSPFGAGGYEQYF. The CDR3 DNA reads as TGCGCCAGCAGCCCCTTTGGGGCGGGAGGATACGAGCAGTACTTC. The chain joins TRBV5-1 to TRBJ2-7; TRBD2 agrees at 8 bases. V lost 4 bases and J lost 4; bases outside the gene matches: 10. Germline CDR1 and CDR2: SGHRS and YFSETQ. The CDR3 runs to 15 residues.

V is TRBV7-9 and J is TRBJ1-2; maybe TRBD1 (6 bases). CDR1 is SEHNR and CDR2 is FQNEAQ in the germline V gene (reference sequence). The CDR3 runs to 16 residues. The V gene lost 5 bases and the J gene lost 6 bases, with 22 bases spanning the gap. The CDR3 DNA is TGTGCCAGCAGCATACCTGGGGGGGCAGGGGCGAATGGCTACACCTTC. It codes for CASSIPGGAGANGYTF.

This sequence joins TRBV7-9 and TRBJ2-5; 11 positions match TRBD2. Germline CDR1 is SEHNR and CDR2 is FQNEAQ (reference sequence). The CDR3 totals 15 residues. With V trimmed by 1 base and J by 2 bases, 0 bases remained unmatched. This chain's CDR3 is CASSLVAGGQETQYF. CDR3 nucleotides: TGTGCCAGCAGCTTAGTAGCGGGAGGGCAAGAGACCCAGTACTTC.

The V and J genes are TRBV10-2 and TRBJ2-7; D unclear. Germline V lookup: CDR1 WSHSY, CDR2 SAAADI. Trimming removed 0 bases at V and 3 bases at J, with 15 bases between. The CDR3 is made up of 16 amino acids. CDR3 amino acids: CASSESVVLLNYEQYF. For the CDR3, the DNA is TGCGCCAGCAGTGAGTCTGTTGTTCTCCTAAACTACGAGCAGTACTTC.

The rearrangement uses TRBV11-3 and TRBJ2-7, with D possibly matching TRBD2 (6 bases). This CDR3 has 12 residues. Deletions cut 5 bases from V and 5 bases from J, with 10 bases between. Looked up from germline, CDR1 is SGHNT and CDR2 is YENEEA. CDR3 nucleotides: TGTGCCAGCAGCCCTGGGACTGACGAGCAGTACTTC. Its translation: CASSPGTDEQYF. The full variable domain, in which reference TRBV11-3 and TRBJ2-7 provide the parts outside the CDR3, is EAGVVQSPRYKIIEKKQPVAFWCNPISGHNTLYWYLQNLGQGPELLIRYENEEAVDDSQLPKDRFSAERLKGVDSTLKIQPAELGDSAVYLCASSPGTDEQYFGPGTRLTVT.

For the CDR3, the DNA is TGTGCCAGCAGCTCAGTTTTAACTGAAGCTTTCTTT. Amino acids: CASSSVLTEAFF. V gene TRBV5-6 combines with J gene TRBJ1-1, with D unclear. Germline CDR1 SGHDT, CDR2 YYEEEE. The CDR3 extends over 12 amino acids. The V end was cut by 3 bases, the J end by 5 bases, with 8 bases between.

This clone was seen a single time. The rearrangement uses TRBV19 and TRBJ2-7; 8 nucleotides match TRBD1. From germline, CDR1 is LNHDA and CDR2 SQIVND (reference sequence). Trimming took 6 bases from V and 6 from J; bases not matched to a gene: 13. CDR3 size: 15 residues. In DNA, the CDR3 is TGTGCCAGTAGGTCTACGGACAGGGTTCCTCTCGAGCAGTACTTC. Its translation is CASRSTDRVPLEQYF.

The chain recombines TRBV7-2 with TRBJ2-3; 11 bases are a match to TRBD2. Germline values: CDR1 SGHTA, CDR2 FQGNSA. CDR3 length: 18 residues. With V trimmed by 1 base and J by 2 bases, 8 bases remained unmatched. The CDR3 DNA is TGTGCCAGCAGCTTAGGGCTAGCGGGAGGCCTGTTCACAGATACGCAGTATTTT. It yields the protein CASSLGLAGGLFTDTQYF.

The CDR3 loop reads CASSASGGTFLRANNEQYF. CDR3 DNA sequence: TGTGCCAGCAGCGCGTCAGGTGGGACATTCCTCCGTGCGAACAACGAGCAGTACTTC. This chain uses TRBV7-9 with TRBJ2-7, with a weak D call TRBD1 (6 bases). V dropped 5 bases and J dropped 5 bases, with 31 bases sitting between them. The CDR3 has 19 amino acids. In germline, CDR1 is SEHNR, CDR2 FQNEAQ (reference sequence).

The CDR3 bases are TGTGCCAGCAGCGGTTCCAGGGGGCGCGAGGAGACCCAGTACTTC. It specifies CASSGSRGREETQYF. The rearrangement joins TRBV7-2 to TRBJ2-5; 8 positions agree with TRBD1. There are 15 residues in the CDR3. CDR1 is SGHTA and CDR2 is FQGNSA in the germline V gene. With 5 bases clipped from V and 5 bases from J, the junction kept 10 bases outside the gene matches. Looking up the rest from reference TRBV7-2 and TRBJ2-5 gives the full variable domain: GAGVSQSPSNKVTEKGKDVELRCDPISGHTALYWYRQSLGQGLEFLIYFQGNSAPDKSGLPSDRFSAERTGGSVSTLTIQRTQQEDSAVYLCASSGSRGREETQYFGPGTRLLVL.

This clone was seen only once. The genes are TRBV18 and TRBJ1-2; D is undetermined. In germline, CDR1 is KGHSH, CDR2 LQKENI. The CDR3 is 17 residues long. Trimming removed 3 bases from V and 8 bases from J, with 25 bases in between. The CDR3 DNA reads TGTGCCAGCTCACCGGCCAAGCGAGCGGCAGCTGATGGGGGCTACACCTTC. It translates to CASSPAKRAAADGGYTF.

V and J are TRBV5-1 and TRBJ2-1; 7 bases are a match to TRBD2. In germline, CDR1 is SGHRS, CDR2 YFSETQ. This CDR3 has 15 amino acids. Trimming removed 4 bases from V and 4 bases from J; junction bases left unmatched: 8. CDR3 sequence: CASSPGSGAYNEQFF. For the CDR3, the DNA is TGCGCCAGCAGCCCTGGAAGCGGGGCATACAATGAGCAGTTCTTC. Based on the CDR3 plus reference TRBV5-1 and TRBJ2-1, the full variable domain is KAGVTQTPRYLIKTRGQQVTLSCSPISGHRSVSWYQQTPGQGLQFLFEYFSETQRNKGNFPGRFSGRQFSNSRSEMNVSTLELGDSALYLCASSPGSGAYNEQFFGPGTRLTVL.

The gene calls are TRBV6-1 and TRBJ2-3, with 9 nucleotides matching TRBD1. Germline-derived CDR1 and CDR2 are MNHNS and SASEGT. The CDR3 totals 15 residues. Losses at the gene ends were 4 bases for V and 3 bases for J; bases not matched to a gene: 5. CDR3 protein: CASSARDRATDTQYF. The CDR3 region has the DNA TGTGCCAGCAGTGCCCGGGACAGGGCTACAGATACGCAGTATTTT.